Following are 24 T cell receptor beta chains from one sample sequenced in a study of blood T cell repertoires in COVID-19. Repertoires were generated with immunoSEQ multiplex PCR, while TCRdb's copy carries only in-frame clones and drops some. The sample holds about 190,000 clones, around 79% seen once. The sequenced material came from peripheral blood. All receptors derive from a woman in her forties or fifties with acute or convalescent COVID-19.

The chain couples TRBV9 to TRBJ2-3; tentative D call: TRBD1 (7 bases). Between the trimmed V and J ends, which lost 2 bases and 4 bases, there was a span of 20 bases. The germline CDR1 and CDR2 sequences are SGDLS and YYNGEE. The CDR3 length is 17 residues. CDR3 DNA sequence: TGTGCCAGCAGCGTGTCAGGGGGGCAGGTAATCGCAGATACGCAGTATTTT. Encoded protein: CASSVSGGQVIADTQYF.

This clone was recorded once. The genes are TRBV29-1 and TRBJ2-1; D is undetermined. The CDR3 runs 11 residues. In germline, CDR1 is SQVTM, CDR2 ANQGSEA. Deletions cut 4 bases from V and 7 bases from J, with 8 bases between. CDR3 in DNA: TGCAGCGTTGCGGTATCAAATGAGCAGTTCTTC. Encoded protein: CSVAVSNEQFF.

This chain's CDR3 is CAISPAGRSYEQYF. For the CDR3, the DNA is TGTGCCATCAGTCCCGCGGGCCGCTCCTACGAGCAGTACTTC. This sequence joins TRBV10-3 and TRBJ2-7; perhaps TRBD2 as D (5 bases). CDR1 and CDR2 (germline): ENHRY, SYGVKD. The V end was cut by 5 bases, the J end by 0 bases, with 11 bases between. The CDR3 totals 14 residues.

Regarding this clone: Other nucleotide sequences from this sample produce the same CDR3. The CDR3 spells CASSLAYTEAFF. CDR3 DNA sequence: TGTGCCAGCAGTTTGGCTTACACTGAAGCTTTCTTT. The chain uses TRBV28 and TRBJ1-1; D is unclear. V was clipped by 3 bases and J by 3 bases, with 5 bases between them. The germline CDR1 and CDR2 sequences are MDHEN and SYDVKM. This CDR3 contains 12 residues.

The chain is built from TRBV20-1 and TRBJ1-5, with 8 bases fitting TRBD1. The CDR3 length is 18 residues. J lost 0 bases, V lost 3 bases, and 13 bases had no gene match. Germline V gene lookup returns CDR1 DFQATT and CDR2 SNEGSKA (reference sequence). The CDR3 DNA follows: TGCAGTGCTAGTAATTTGGCAGGGGGCCCTTATAGCAATCAGCCCCAGCATTTT. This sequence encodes CSASNLAGGPYSNQPQHF.

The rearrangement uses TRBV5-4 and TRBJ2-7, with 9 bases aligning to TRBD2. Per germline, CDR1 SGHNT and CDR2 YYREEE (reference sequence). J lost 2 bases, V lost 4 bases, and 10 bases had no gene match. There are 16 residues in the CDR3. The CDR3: CASSGYSGGQTYEQYF. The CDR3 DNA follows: TGTGCCAGCAGCGGGTATAGCGGGGGACAAACCTACGAGCAGTACTTC.

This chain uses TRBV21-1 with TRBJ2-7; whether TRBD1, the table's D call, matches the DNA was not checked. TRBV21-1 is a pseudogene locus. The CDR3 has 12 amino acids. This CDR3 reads CASSRHSYEQYF. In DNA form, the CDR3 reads TGTGCCAGCAGCAGACACTCCTACGAGCAGTACTTC.

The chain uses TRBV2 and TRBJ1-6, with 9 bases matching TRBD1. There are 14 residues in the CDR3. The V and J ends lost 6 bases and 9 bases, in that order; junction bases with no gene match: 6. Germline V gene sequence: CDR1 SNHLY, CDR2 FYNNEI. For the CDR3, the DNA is TGTGCCAGCAGCGATACAGGGGGCACTTCACCCCTCCACTTT. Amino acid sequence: CASSDTGGTSPLHF.

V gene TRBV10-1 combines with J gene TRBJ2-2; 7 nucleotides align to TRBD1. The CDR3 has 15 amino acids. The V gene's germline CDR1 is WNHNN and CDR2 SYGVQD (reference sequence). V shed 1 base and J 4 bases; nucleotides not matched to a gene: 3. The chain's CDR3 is CASSEFAGGTGELFF. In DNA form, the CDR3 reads TGCGCCAGCAGTGAGTTTGCAGGGGGCACCGGGGAGCTGTTTTTT.

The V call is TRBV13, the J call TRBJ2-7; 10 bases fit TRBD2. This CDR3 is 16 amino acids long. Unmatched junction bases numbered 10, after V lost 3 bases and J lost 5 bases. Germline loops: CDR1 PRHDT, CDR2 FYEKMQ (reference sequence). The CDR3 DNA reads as TGTGCCAGCAGCTTTGGTTTAAGCGGGGGGGCCGACGAGCAGTACTTC. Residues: CASSFGLSGGADEQYF.

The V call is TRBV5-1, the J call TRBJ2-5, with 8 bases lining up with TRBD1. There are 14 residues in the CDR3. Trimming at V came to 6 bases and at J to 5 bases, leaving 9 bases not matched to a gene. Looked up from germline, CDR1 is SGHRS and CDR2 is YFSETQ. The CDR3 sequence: CASTRTGTGETQYF. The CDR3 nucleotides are TGCGCCAGCACCAGGACAGGGACCGGGGAGACCCAGTACTTC.

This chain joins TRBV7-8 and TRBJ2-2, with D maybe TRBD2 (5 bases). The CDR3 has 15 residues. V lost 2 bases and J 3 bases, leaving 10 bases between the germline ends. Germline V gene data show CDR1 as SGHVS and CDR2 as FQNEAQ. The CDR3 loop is CASSLRGMYTGELFF. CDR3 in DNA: TGTGCCAGCAGCTTACGAGGGATGTACACCGGGGAGCTGTTTTTT.

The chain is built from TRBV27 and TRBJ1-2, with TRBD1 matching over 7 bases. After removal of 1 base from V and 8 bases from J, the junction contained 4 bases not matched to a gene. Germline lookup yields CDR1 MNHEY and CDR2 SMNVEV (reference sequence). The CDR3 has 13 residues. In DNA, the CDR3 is TGTGCCAGCAGTTTATTAGGGGGCGCAGGCTACACCTTC. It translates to CASSLLGGAGYTF.

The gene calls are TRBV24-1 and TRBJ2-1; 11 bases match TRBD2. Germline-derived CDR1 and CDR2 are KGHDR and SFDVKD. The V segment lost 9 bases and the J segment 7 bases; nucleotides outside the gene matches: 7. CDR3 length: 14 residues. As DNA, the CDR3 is TGTGCCACCGGTGGGTCTAGCGGGGGGAATGAGCAGTTCTTC. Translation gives CATGGSSGGNEQFF.

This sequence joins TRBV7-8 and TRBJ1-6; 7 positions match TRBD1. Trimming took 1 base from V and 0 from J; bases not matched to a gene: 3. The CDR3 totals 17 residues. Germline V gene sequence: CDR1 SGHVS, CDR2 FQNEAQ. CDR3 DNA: TGTGCCAGCAGCTTAGGAGGGGGCAACTCCTATAATTCACCCCTCCACTTT. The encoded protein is CASSLGGGNSYNSPLHF.

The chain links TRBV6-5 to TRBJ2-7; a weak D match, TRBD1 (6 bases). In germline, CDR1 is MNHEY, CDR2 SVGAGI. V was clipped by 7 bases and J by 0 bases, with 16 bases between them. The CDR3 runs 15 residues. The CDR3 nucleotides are TGTGCCAGCATCCCCAGGGGCCCGAGCTCCTACGAGCAGTACTTC. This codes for CASIPRGPSSYEQYF.

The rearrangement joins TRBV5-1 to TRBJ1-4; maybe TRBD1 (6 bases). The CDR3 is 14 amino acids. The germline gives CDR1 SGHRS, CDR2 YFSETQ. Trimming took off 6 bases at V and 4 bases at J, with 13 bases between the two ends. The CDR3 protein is CASTPTGLNEKLFF. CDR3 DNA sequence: TGCGCCAGCACCCCCACAGGGCTTAATGAAAAACTGTTTTTT.

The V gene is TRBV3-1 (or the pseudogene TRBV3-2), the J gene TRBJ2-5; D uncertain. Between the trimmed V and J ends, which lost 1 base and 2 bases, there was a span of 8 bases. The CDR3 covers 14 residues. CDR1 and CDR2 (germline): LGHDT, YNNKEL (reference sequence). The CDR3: CASSQASGQETQYF. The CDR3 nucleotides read TGTGCCAGCAGCCAAGCATCAGGACAAGAGACCCAGTACTTC.

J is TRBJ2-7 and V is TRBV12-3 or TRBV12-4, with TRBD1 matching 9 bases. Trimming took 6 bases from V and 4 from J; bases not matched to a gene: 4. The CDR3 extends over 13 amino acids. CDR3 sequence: CASSPGTGYEQYF. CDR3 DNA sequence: TGTGCCAGCAGCCCCGGGACAGGGTACGAGCAGTACTTC.

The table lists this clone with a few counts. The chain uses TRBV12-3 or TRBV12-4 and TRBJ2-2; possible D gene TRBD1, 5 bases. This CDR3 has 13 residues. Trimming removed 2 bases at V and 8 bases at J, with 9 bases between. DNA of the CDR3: TGTGCCAGCAGTTTATGGGGCCAGGGGGAGCTGTTTTTT. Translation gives CASSLWGQGELFF.

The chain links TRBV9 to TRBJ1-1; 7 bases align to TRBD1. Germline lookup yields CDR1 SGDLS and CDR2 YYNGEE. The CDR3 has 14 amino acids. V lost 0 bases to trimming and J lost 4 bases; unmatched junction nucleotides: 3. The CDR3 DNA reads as TGTGCCAGCAGCGTAGTGGCAGGGGGCACTGAAGCTTTCTTT. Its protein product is CASSVVAGGTEAFF.

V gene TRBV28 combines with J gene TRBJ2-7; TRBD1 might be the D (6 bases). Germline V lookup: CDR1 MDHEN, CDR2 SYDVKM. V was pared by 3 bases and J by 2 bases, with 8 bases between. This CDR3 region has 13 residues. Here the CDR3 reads CASSFPGAYEQYF. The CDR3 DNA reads TGTGCCAGCAGTTTTCCAGGGGCCTACGAGCAGTACTTC. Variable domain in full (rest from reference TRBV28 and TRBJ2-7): DVKVTQSSRYLVKRTGEKVFLECVQDMDHENMFWYRQDPGLGLRLIYFSYDVKMKEKGDIPEGYSVSREKKERFSLILESASTNQTSMYLCASSFPGAYEQYFGPGTRLTVT.

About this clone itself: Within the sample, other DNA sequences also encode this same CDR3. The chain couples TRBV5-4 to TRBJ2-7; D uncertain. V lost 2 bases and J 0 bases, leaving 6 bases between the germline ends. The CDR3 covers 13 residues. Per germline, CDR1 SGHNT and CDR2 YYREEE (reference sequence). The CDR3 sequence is CASSFGASYEQYF. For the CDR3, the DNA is TGTGCCAGCAGCTTTGGAGCCTCCTACGAGCAGTACTTC.

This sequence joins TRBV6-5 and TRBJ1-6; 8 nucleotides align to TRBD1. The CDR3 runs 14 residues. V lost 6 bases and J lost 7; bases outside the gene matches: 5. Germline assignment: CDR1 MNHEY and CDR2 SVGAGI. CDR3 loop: CASSSGTGNSPLHF. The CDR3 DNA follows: TGTGCCAGCAGCTCCGGGACAGGAAATTCACCCCTCCACTTT.